This T cell receptor beta chain was profiled in a study of T cells in Graves' hyperthyroidism and ophthalmopathy. Details on this clonotype: Its antigen is not known.

The V gene end was trimmed by 6 bases and the J gene end by 2 bases; junction bases not matched to a gene: 17. The CDR3 is 19 residues long. Germline lookup yields CDR1 MNHNS and CDR2 SASEGT. Patients showing uncontrolled infection, other autoimmune disease, pregnancy or lactation were ineligible. Any symptoms of ophthalmopathy came after the first hyperthyroidism diagnosis, from which the blood sample dates. PBMCs stemmed from around 10 ml fresh peripheral blood. Amplification of TCR beta CDR3 regions used RNA as the template. During a first-round RT-PCR of the TCR CDR3, the HTBI primer set was used. TCRdb analysed the multiplex PCR reads with MiXCR anew, one entry per CDR3 protein. The sample has 370,000 or so distinct CDR3 sequences, around 16% seen once. Study findings and constraints: Most thyroid clonotypes expanded above 0.001 appeared in blood too.

Sequenced sample: blood. The V call is TRBV6-1, the J call TRBJ2-2; 8 bases align to TRBD1. This clonotype was obtained from a woman between 18 and 29 years old with Graves' hyperthyroidism that later progressed to Graves' ophthalmopathy. CDR3 sequence (DNA): TGTGCCAGCAGGCCTTGGACAGGGTCTACTGTCTTTAACACCGGGGAGCTGTTTTTT. It specifies CASRPWTGSTVFNTGELFF.